This entry lists 31 T cell receptor beta chains sequenced from one sample in a study of naive and memory T cell subsets. Two oligonucleotides, mixed equimolar, formed the beta constant-region primer covering TRBC1 and TRBC2. Four rounds of PCR amplified the ligated cDNA using nested alpha and beta constant-region primers plus SP2. From the UMI-ligation and nested PCR reads, TCRdb called clonotypes with MiXCR, one entry per CDR3 protein. Seen here are 80,000 to 95,000 distinct CDR3 sequences, roughly 9.3% observed once, and the top ten hold about 1.2%. Sample: naive CD8+ T cells from blood. These receptors were taken from a human donor in good health.

This clonotype occurred a few times. This chain uses TRBV2 with TRBJ1-2; the D is unclear. This CDR3 region has 12 residues. Germline V gives CDR1 SNHLY, CDR2 FYNNEI. The V end lost 4 bases, the J end lost 4 bases, and 7 bases lay between the germline ends. CDR3 DNA sequence: TGTGCCAGCAGTGGGGCAGTCTATGGCTACACCTTC. This codes for CASSGAVYGYTF.

This clonotype was found many times. The chain couples TRBV15 to TRBJ2-1; D gene uncertain. The CDR3 is 13 amino acids. Germline V gives CDR1 LNHNV, CDR2 YYDKDF (reference sequence). V lost 3 bases, J lost 9 bases, and 12 bases lay in between. CDR3: CATSRKNPGEQFF. The CDR3 DNA sequence: TGTGCCACCAGCAGGAAGAATCCCGGTGAGCAGTTCTTC.

The CDR3 reads CASRLDGELFF. The CDR3 region has the DNA TGTGCCAGCAGACTCGACGGGGAGCTGTTTTTT. The J gene is TRBJ2-2, the V gene TRBV28; D remains ambiguous. CDR1 MDHEN and CDR2 SYDVKM come from the germline V gene. V was cut by 6 bases and J by 7 bases, with 6 bases left in between. The CDR3 is 11 amino acids.

The V gene is TRBV27, the J gene TRBJ1-5; 7 bases agree with TRBD1. The CDR3 extends over 14 amino acids. Germline CDR1 MNHEY, CDR2 SMNVEV (reference sequence). Unmatched junction bases numbered 8, after V lost 6 bases and J lost 6 bases. The CDR3 protein is CASRPEGGCQPQHF. The CDR3 bases are TGTGCCAGCAGACCGGAAGGGGGCTGTCAGCCCCAGCATTTT.

This clonotype was seen a single time. The V and J genes are TRBV27 and TRBJ2-5, with D perhaps TRBD1 or TRBD2 (6 bases each). CDR1 and CDR2 from the germline V gene are MNHEY and SMNVEV (reference sequence). The CDR3 runs to 16 residues. V dropped 0 bases and J dropped 5 bases, with 16 bases sitting between them. The DNA for the CDR3 is TGTGCCAGCAGTTTATCTCCGGGGGCATCCCGGGAGACCCAGTACTTC. Its translation is CASSLSPGASRETQYF.

This clonotype was counted ten times or more. The V call is TRBV3-1, the J call TRBJ2-7; 7 bases are shared with TRBD1. The CDR3 runs 17 residues. Germline lookup yields CDR1 LGHDT and CDR2 YNNKEL (reference sequence). V was pared by 4 bases and J by 0 bases, with 12 bases of the junction left unmatched. CDR3 protein: CASSPHPDRLSSYEQYF. DNA for the CDR3: TGTGCCAGCAGCCCTCACCCGGACAGGCTGAGCTCCTACGAGCAGTACTTC.

In its sample, this clonotype was seen many times. CDR3 nucleotide sequence: TGTGCCAGCTCACCAACAACGACAGGGAAGACATTCTACGAGCAGTACTTC. It is translated as CASSPTTTGKTFYEQYF. The chain combines TRBV18 with TRBJ2-7, with 7 bases identical to TRBD1. The CDR3 contains 17 residues. V lost 2 bases, J lost 3 bases, and 13 bases stayed unmatched. CDR1 is KGHSH, CDR2 LQKENI, per germline. The whole variable domain, remainder taken from reference TRBV18 and TRBJ2-7, is NAGVMQNPRHLVRRRGQEARLRCSPMKGHSHVYWYRQLPEEGLKFMVYLQKENIIDESGMPKERFSAEFPKEGPSILRIQQVVRGDSAAYFCASSPTTTGKTFYEQYFGPGTRLTVT.

In this sample, this clonotype turned up many times. The CDR3 here is CASSARGYTEAFF. For the CDR3, the DNA is TGTGCCAGCAGTGCGAGAGGGTACACTGAAGCTTTCTTT. The chain has TRBV2 and TRBJ1-1; no definite D call. CDR1 and CDR2 from the germline V gene are SNHLY and FYNNEI. Trimming pared 4 bases from V and 3 bases from J, leaving 9 bases between. The CDR3 extends over 13 amino acids.

This clonotype has at least ten counts. The rearrangement uses TRBV28 and TRBJ2-7; D is perhaps TRBD1 or TRBD2 (5 bases each). V lost 2 bases, J lost 2 bases, and 10 bases lay in between. Germline CDR1 MDHEN, CDR2 SYDVKM. The CDR3 is made up of 14 amino acids. Here the CDR3 reads CASSLEGRPYEQYF. For the CDR3, the DNA is TGTGCCAGCAGTTTAGAGGGACGGCCCTACGAGCAGTACTTC.

The chain uses TRBV7-9 and TRBJ1-2, with TRBD1 matching over 7 bases. V lost 1 base and J lost 4; bases outside the gene matches: 9. The CDR3 is 16 amino acids. Germline V CDR1 and CDR2: SEHNR, FQNEAQ (reference sequence). The CDR3 DNA sequence: TGTGCCAGCAGCTTAGTAGGGACAGAGGTTGTCTATGGCTACACCTTC. The encoded protein is CASSLVGTEVVYGYTF. The entire variable domain, with the rest obtained from reference TRBV7-9 and TRBJ1-2, is as follows: DTGVSQNPRHKITKRGQNVTFRCDPISEHNRLYWYRQTLGQGPEFLTYFQNEAQLEKSRLLSDRFSAERPKGSFSTLEIQRTEQGDSAMYLCASSLVGTEVVYGYTFGSGTRLTVV.

The chain employs TRBV15 and TRBJ2-1; 7 nucleotides match TRBD2. Germline V lookup: CDR1 LNHNV, CDR2 YYDKDF (reference sequence). The CDR3 is 16 residues long. Trimming took 0 bases from V and 0 from J; bases not matched to a gene: 2. The CDR3 bases are TGTGCCACCAGCAGAGAACCGGGGGGCTCCTACAATGAGCAGTTCTTC. Translating gives CATSREPGGSYNEQFF.

This clonotype was observed a handful of times. The genes are TRBV29-1 and TRBJ2-3; no clear D gene. Looked up from germline, CDR1 is SQVTM and CDR2 is ANQGSEA. The CDR3 extends over 16 amino acids. Trimming removed 3 bases at V and 0 bases at J, with 16 bases between. DNA for the CDR3: TGCAGCGTTGAGTTTTCCGTTTTAGAAAGCACAGATACGCAGTATTTT. Translating it yields CSVEFSVLESTDTQYF.

This clonotype was counted a few times. V and J are TRBV27 and TRBJ2-7; D is uncertain. The CDR3 has 14 amino acids. Germline CDR1 reads MNHEY; CDR2 reads SMNVEV (reference sequence). Trimming pared 0 bases from V and 6 bases from J, leaving 12 bases between. In DNA, the CDR3 is TGTGCCAGCAGTTTATCGAATACGGCTCGCGAGCAGTACTTC. Amino acid sequence: CASSLSNTAREQYF.

This clonotype was seen a few times. The rearrangement uses TRBV27 and TRBJ2-1; 8 positions match TRBD2. Germline loops: CDR1 MNHEY, CDR2 SMNVEV (reference sequence). The junction had 10 bases not matched to a gene; V was cut back by 6 bases and J by 6 bases. The CDR3 sequence is 15 residues long. Here the CDR3 DNA reads TGTGCCAGCAGCCATACCGGGACTAGGATCAATGAGCAGTTCTTC. Encoded protein: CASSHTGTRINEQFF.

The chain uses TRBV10-2 and TRBJ1-5; D is uncertain. V lost 8 bases, J lost 1 base, and 9 bases lay in between. Germline CDR1 WSHSY, CDR2 SAAADI. This CDR3 has 13 residues. CDR3 loop: CASGLRSNQPQHF. CDR3 coding DNA: TGCGCCAGCGGGTTGAGGAGCAATCAGCCCCAGCATTTT.

This rearrangement joins TRBV29-1 to TRBJ1-2, with 9 bases matching TRBD1. The CDR3 is 16 amino acids. After removal of 0 bases from V and 0 bases from J, the junction contained 5 bases not matched to a gene. Germline V gene lookup returns CDR1 SQVTM and CDR2 ANQGSEA. CDR3 nucleotide sequence: TGCAGCGTTGAAGATAGGGACAGGGAAGCTAACTATGGCTACACCTTC. Protein sequence: CSVEDRDREANYGYTF.

This clonotype was observed many times. The chain joins TRBV7-6 to TRBJ2-7; D ambiguous. The germline V gene has CDR1 SGHVS and CDR2 FNYEAQ. This CDR3 has 14 amino acids. The ends were cut back, 2 bases at V and 2 bases at J, with 10 bases in the middle. DNA of the CDR3: TGTGCCAGCAGCTTAAGAACCAGGCCCTACGAGCAGTACTTC. Its protein product is CASSLRTRPYEQYF.

This chain joins TRBV7-8 and TRBJ1-3; the D is unclear. V gave up 1 base and J gave up 4 bases, with 20 bases separating them. This CDR3 is built from 18 residues. The germline V gene encodes CDR1 SGHVS and CDR2 FQNEAQ. As DNA, the CDR3 is TGTGCCAGCAGCTTAGAGGCGCGGCAGGCGGGAACGGGAAACACCATATATTTT. This gives the protein CASSLEARQAGTGNTIYF.

This clonotype was seen a few times. This chain joins TRBV2 and TRBJ2-3; 8 bases match TRBD2. CDR1 and CDR2 (germline): SNHLY, FYNNEI. The CDR3 contains 14 residues. J was trimmed by 0 bases and V by 5 bases; bases with no gene match: 1. The CDR3: CASSSGRSTDTQYF. The DNA of the CDR3 is TGTGCCAGCAGTAGCGGGAGAAGCACAGATACGCAGTATTTT.

The chain has TRBV20-1 and TRBJ2-1; TRBD2 matches at 8 bases. The CDR3 totals 15 residues. The germline V gene encodes CDR1 DFQATT and CDR2 SNEGSKA (reference sequence). V shed 0 bases, J shed 4 bases, and the junction held 5 bases outside the gene matches. CDR3: CSARDKLADYNEQFF. CDR3 in DNA: TGCAGTGCTAGAGATAAACTAGCGGATTACAATGAGCAGTTCTTC.

This chain joins TRBV5-1 and TRBJ1-1; TRBD1 is a possible D gene (6 bases). This CDR3 comprises 15 residues. Trimming removed 4 bases at V and 1 base at J, with 14 bases between. Germline V CDR1 and CDR2: SGHRS, YFSETQ. CDR3 loop: CASSLRTATNTEAFF. The CDR3 coding sequence is TGCGCCAGCAGCCTACGGACAGCTACGAACACTGAAGCTTTCTTT.

This clonotype was seen a handful of times. The rearrangement joins TRBV27 to TRBJ2-1, with 8 bases identical to TRBD2. Looked up from germline, CDR1 is MNHEY and CDR2 is SMNVEV (reference sequence). V lost 4 bases to trimming and J lost 6 bases; unmatched junction nucleotides: 2. The CDR3 contains 13 residues. CDR3: CASSSRGGNEQFF. The DNA of the CDR3 is TGTGCCAGCAGTTCCCGGGGGGGCAATGAGCAGTTCTTC.

This clonotype was recorded at least ten times. The genes are TRBV20-1 and TRBJ2-7, with 7 bases identical to TRBD1. The CDR3 spans 14 residues. The ends lost 4 bases at V and 1 base at J; junction bases unmatched: 7. Germline V gene sequence: CDR1 DFQATT, CDR2 SNEGSKA (reference sequence). The CDR3 protein is CSATWTGKSYEQYF. In DNA, the CDR3 is TGCAGTGCTACCTGGACAGGAAAATCCTACGAGCAGTACTTC.

In this sample, this clonotype turned up many times. J is TRBJ1-1 and V is TRBV24-1; maybe TRBD1 (5 bases). V lost 7 bases and J lost 1, with 6 bases in between. The CDR3 is made up of 12 amino acids. CDR1 is KGHDR, CDR2 SFDVKD, per germline. This CDR3 is CATRDRNTEAFF. The CDR3 nucleotides read TGTGCCACCAGAGACAGGAACACTGAAGCTTTCTTT.

At least ten counts were recorded for this clonotype. V gene TRBV9 combines with J gene TRBJ1-5, with D unresolved. The CDR3 contains 14 residues. Germline values: CDR1 SGDLS, CDR2 YYNGEE. V gave up 4 bases and J gave up 1 base, with 9 bases separating them. Here the CDR3 DNA reads TGTGCCAGCAGCCTCGGAGCGAGCAATCAGCCCCAGCATTTT. This translates into CASSLGASNQPQHF.

Ten or more counts support this clonotype. The chain carries TRBV29-1 and TRBJ2-7, with D unclear. The germline V gene has CDR1 SQVTM and CDR2 ANQGSEA. The CDR3 totals 12 residues. The V end was cut by 5 bases, the J end by 4 bases, with 12 bases between. CDR3 protein: CSVIREAYEQYF. The CDR3 nucleotides are TGCAGCGTTATCAGAGAGGCGTACGAGCAGTACTTC.

This clonotype has at least ten counts. The chain is built from TRBV19 and TRBJ2-1; D is undetermined. Per germline, CDR1 LNHDA and CDR2 SQIVND (reference sequence). Between the trimmed V and J ends, which lost 3 bases and 2 bases, there was a span of 11 bases. The CDR3 covers 15 residues. CDR3 in amino acids: CASSIMASTYNEQFF. The DNA of the CDR3 is TGTGCCAGTAGTATTATGGCTTCTACCTACAATGAGCAGTTCTTC. The full variable domain, in which reference TRBV19 and TRBJ2-1 provide the parts outside the CDR3, is DGGITQSPKYLFRKEGQNVTLSCEQNLNHDAMYWYRQDPGQGLRLIYYSQIVNDFQKGDIAEGYSVSREKKESFPLTVTSAQKNPTAFYLCASSIMASTYNEQFFGPGTRLTVL.

This clonotype was recorded a few times. This chain uses TRBV27 with TRBJ2-1, with D perhaps TRBD1 or TRBD2 (5 bases each). The germline CDR1 and CDR2 sequences are MNHEY and SMNVEV (reference sequence). There are 17 residues in the CDR3. Trimming cost V 4 bases and J 8 bases, with 24 bases left between them. The CDR3 DNA is TGTGCCAGCAGTTACTATCCCCTCAGGGCAGGGAGCGATGAGCAGTTCTTC. It codes for CASSYYPLRAGSDEQFF.

Only a few counts were recorded for this clonotype. The rearrangement uses TRBV27 and TRBJ2-2; the match to TRBD1 covers 8 bases. Germline CDR1 reads MNHEY; CDR2 reads SMNVEV (reference sequence). The CDR3 extends over 15 amino acids. The junction had 5 bases not matched to a gene; V was cut back by 8 bases and J by 0 bases. CDR3 coding DNA: TGTGCCAGCCTCAGGGGGCCGGCGAACACCGGGGAGCTGTTTTTT. This sequence encodes CASLRGPANTGELFF.

This clonotype was detected many times. This rearrangement joins TRBV12-2 to TRBJ2-2; the table's TRBD2 call for D was not verified on the DNA. TRBV12-2 is termed a pseudogene. This CDR3 is 16 amino acids long. The CDR3 DNA reads TGTGCAAGTCGCGTCTCCGGGACTAGCATTCCCGGGGAGCTGTTTTTT. This gives the protein CASRVSGTSIPGELFF.

This clonotype turned up a few times. The V call is TRBV2, the J call TRBJ1-1; D may be TRBD1 (5 bases). The V and J ends lost 7 bases and 8 bases respectively, with 14 bases between them. The CDR3 extends over 12 amino acids. The germline gives CDR1 SNHLY, CDR2 FYNNEI. CDR3 sequence reads: CASIAGRGEAFF. In nucleotides, the CDR3 is TGTGCCAGCATAGCAGGGCGGGGGGAAGCTTTCTTT.